Given below is one T cell receptor (beta chain) in context. The antigen remains undetermined. The data belong to a study of cytomegalovirus exposure and HLA in healthy donors. Overall study results and limits: The authors enumerated 180 or so TCR beta chains as linked to cytomegalovirus. Cytomegalovirus status was reportedly diagnosed by the classifier with high specificity and sensitivity. Association of a missense DCLRE1C variant with TCR beta V- and J-gene trimming was reported in a later analysis.

It was with 60 Vbeta and 13 Jbeta primers that the PCR ran. Sequenced by immunoSEQ multiplex PCR; TCRdb stores in-frame clones only, minus some. This table holds some 90,000 clones, 82% found once. Sequencing input: PBMCs. The source of this sequence is a man aged 50 to 59 in good health and CMV-seronegative.

CDR3 nucleotide sequence: TGCGCCAGCAGCTTGGCCGCGTGGGCCCCTGGCCGGGAGCAGTACTTC. It yields the protein CASSLAAWAPGREQYF. This sequence joins TRBV5-1 and TRBJ2-7; D is ambiguous. Germline CDR1 reads SGHRS; CDR2 reads YFSETQ. CDR3 length: 16 amino acids. V was cut by 0 bases and J by 7 bases, with 20 bases left in between.